This TCR beta chain stems from a study of T cell repertoires in cytomegalovirus infection. Across the study: Both recently identified HLA-C-restricted and well-studied HLA-B-restricted CMV epitopes were used in the study. Signatures in public TCR beta sequences pointed to both CMV infection and matching HLA type.

J was trimmed by 6 bases and V by 4 bases; bases with no gene match: 7. This CDR3 region has 14 residues. Germline V lookup: CDR1 MDHEN, CDR2 SYDVKM. On this clonotype: No antigen is known for it.

Study-level findings and limits: Cumulative public TCR beta family frequency identified CMV carriers with the relevant HLA. The study found HLA-C-restricted CMV-specific TCR beta clonotypes dominating the ex vivo response.

TCRdb re-analysed the reads in MiXCR, keeping a single row per CDR3 protein. The sample includes 400,000 to 600,000 distinct CDR3 sequences, about 44% of them seen just once. The sequence was obtained from a human donor in good health (CMV status not recorded). Some clones in this sample may be carry-over from other donors' samples. The chain is built from TRBV28 and TRBJ1-2; 8 bases agree with TRBD1. The material sequenced was cultured PBMCs, taken from culture after CMV antigen stimulation. Here the CDR3 reads CASSSPGQGNGYTF. The CDR3 bases are TGTGCCAGCAGTTCTCCCGGACAGGGCAATGGCTACACCTTC.